This record looks at one T cell receptor beta chain sequence and its context. The data were obtained in a study of OX40 agonist ivuxolimab in advanced cancers. Produced via immunoSEQ multiplex PCR; TCRdb's table is partial and in-frame only. The repertoire holds more than 95,000 clones, with roughly 94% as singletons. The origin of this receptor is an adult with an advanced solid tumor such as melanoma, head and neck, liver or kidney cancer. The starting material was CD4+ or CD8+ T cells sorted from blood, obtained in a trial of the OX40 agonist ivuxolimab.

The CDR3 reads CASSLDRNGYTF. Here the CDR3 DNA reads TGTGCCAGCAGCCTGGACAGGAATGGCTACACCTTC. This chain uses TRBV7-2 with TRBJ1-2, with 7 nucleotides matching TRBD1. The V gene end was trimmed by 5 bases and the J gene end by 6 bases; junction bases not matched to a gene: 3. Germline V lookup: CDR1 SGHTA, CDR2 FQGNSA. The length of the CDR3 is 12 residues.